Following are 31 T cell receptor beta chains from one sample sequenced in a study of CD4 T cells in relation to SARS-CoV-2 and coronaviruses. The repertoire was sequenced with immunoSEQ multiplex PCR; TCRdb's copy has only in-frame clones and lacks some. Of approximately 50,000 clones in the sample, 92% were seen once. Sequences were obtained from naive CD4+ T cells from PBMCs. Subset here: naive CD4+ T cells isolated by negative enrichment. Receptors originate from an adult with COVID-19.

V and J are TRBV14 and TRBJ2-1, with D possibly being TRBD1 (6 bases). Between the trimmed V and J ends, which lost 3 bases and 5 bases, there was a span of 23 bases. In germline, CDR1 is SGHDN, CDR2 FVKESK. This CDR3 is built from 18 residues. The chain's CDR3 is CASSQYRVGLAVHNEQFF. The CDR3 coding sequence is TGTGCCAGCAGCCAGTACAGGGTCGGGCTAGCAGTACACAATGAGCAGTTCTTC.

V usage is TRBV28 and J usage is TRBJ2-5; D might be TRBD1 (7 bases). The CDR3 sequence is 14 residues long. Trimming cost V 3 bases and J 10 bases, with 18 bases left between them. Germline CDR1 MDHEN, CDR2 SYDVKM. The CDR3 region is CASSLMGAQGGQYF. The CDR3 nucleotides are TGTGCCAGCAGTTTGATGGGCGCCCAGGGGGGCCAGTACTTC.

The chain's CDR3 is CASKTSGVYNEQFF. Here the CDR3 DNA reads TGTGCCAGCAAAACTAGCGGGGTATACAATGAGCAGTTCTTC. The chain uses TRBV2 and TRBJ2-1, with 10 bases matching TRBD2. Trimming cost V 7 bases and J 4 bases; bases outside gene matches: 4. Germline V gene data show CDR1 as SNHLY and CDR2 as FYNNEI. The CDR3 runs 14 residues.

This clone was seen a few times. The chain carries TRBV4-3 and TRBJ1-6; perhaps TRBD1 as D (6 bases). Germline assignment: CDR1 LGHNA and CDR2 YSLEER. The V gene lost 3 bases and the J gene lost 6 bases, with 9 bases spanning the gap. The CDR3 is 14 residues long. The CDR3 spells CASSHGGLNSPLHF. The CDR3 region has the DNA TGCGCCAGCAGCCACGGGGGGCTTAATTCACCCCTCCACTTT.

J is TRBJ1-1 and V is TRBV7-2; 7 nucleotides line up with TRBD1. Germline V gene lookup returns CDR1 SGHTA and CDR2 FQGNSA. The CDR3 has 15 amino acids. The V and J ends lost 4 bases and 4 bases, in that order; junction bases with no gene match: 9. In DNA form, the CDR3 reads TGTGCCAGCAGCTATGAGGGGGCGACAAGCACTGAAGCTTTCTTT. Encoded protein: CASSYEGATSTEAFF. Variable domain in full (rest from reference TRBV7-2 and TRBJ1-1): GAGVSQSPSNKVTEKGKDVELRCDPISGHTALYWYRQSLGQGLEFLIYFQGNSAPDKSGLPSDRFSAERTGGSVSTLTIQRTQQEDSAVYLCASSYEGATSTEAFFGQGTRLTVV.

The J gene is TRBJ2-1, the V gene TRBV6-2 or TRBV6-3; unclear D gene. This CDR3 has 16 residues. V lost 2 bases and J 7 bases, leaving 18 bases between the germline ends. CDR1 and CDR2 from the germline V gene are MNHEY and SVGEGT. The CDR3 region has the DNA TGTGCCAGCAGTTACAGAAGTGGGCTTAAGTGGAATGAGCAGTTCTTC. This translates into CASSYRSGLKWNEQFF.

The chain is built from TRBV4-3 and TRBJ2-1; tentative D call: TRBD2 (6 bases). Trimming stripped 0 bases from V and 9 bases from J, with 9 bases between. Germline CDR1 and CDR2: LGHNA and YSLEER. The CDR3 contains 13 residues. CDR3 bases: TGCGCCAGCAGCCAAGAATGGGGAGGTGAGCAGTTCTTC. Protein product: CASSQEWGGEQFF.

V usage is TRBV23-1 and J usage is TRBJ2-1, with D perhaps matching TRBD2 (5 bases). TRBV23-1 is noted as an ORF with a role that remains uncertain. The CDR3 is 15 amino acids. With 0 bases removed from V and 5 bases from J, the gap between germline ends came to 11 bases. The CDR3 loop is CASSQSWLADNEQFF. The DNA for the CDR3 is TGCGCCAGCAGTCAATCTTGGCTAGCCGACAATGAGCAGTTCTTC.

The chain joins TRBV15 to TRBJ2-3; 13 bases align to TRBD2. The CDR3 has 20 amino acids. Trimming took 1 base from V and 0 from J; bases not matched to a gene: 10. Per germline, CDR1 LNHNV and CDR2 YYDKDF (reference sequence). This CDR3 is CATSRVSGLAGASSTDTQYF. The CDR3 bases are TGTGCCACCAGCAGAGTCTCCGGACTAGCGGGAGCCTCTAGCACAGATACGCAGTATTTT. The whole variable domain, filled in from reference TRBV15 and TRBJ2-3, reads DAMVIQNPRYQVTQFGKPVTLSCSQTLNHNVMYWYQQKSSQAPKLLFHYYDKDFNNEADTPDNFQSRRPNTSFCFLDIRSPGLGDTAMYLCATSRVSGLAGASSTDTQYFGPGTRLTVL.

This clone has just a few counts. The CDR3 reads CASSYSSSGIQETQYF. The CDR3 bases are TGTGCCAGCAGTTACTCGTCTAGCGGGATACAAGAGACCCAGTACTTC. The V call is TRBV6-5, the J call TRBJ2-5; 9 positions agree with TRBD2. Germline V lookup: CDR1 MNHEY, CDR2 SVGAGI. This CDR3 is built from 16 residues. The ends lost 0 bases at V and 2 bases at J; junction bases unmatched: 4.

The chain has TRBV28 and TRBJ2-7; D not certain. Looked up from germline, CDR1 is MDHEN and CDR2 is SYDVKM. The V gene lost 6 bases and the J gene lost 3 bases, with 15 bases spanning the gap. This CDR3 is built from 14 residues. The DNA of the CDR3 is TGTGCCAGCAGCGCCATTCGGGTTTACTACGAGCAGTACTTC. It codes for CASSAIRVYYEQYF.

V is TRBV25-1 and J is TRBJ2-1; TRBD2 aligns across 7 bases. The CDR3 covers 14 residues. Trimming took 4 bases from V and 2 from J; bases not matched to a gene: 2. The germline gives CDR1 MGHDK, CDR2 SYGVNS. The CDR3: CASSALAAYNEQFF. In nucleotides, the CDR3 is TGTGCCAGCAGTGCGCTAGCGGCCTACAATGAGCAGTTCTTC.

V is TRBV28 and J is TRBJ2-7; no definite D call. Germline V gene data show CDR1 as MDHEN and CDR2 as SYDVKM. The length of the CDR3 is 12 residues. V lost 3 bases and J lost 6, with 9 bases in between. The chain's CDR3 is CASSFVSGEQYF. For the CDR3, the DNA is TGTGCCAGCAGTTTTGTTTCCGGCGAGCAGTACTTC.

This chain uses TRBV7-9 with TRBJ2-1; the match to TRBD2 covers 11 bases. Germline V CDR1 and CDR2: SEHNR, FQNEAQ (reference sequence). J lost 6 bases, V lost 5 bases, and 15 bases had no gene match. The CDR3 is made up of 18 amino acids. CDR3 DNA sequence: TGTGCCAGCAGCCAAGCGTGGACTAGCGGGTTAACAGGCAATGAGCAGTTCTTC. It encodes CASSQAWTSGLTGNEQFF.

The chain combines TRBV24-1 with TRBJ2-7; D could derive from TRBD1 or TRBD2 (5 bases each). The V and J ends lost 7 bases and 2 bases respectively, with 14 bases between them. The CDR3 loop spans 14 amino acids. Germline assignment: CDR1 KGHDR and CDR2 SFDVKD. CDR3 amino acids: CATSTLGPPYEQYF. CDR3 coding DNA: TGTGCCACCAGCACCCTGGGACCGCCCTACGAGCAGTACTTC.

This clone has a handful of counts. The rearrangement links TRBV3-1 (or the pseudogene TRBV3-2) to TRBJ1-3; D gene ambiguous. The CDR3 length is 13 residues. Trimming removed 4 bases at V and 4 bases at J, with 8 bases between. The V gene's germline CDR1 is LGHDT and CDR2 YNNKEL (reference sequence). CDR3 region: CASSRTEGNTIYF. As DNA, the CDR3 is TGTGCCAGCAGCCGGACGGAAGGAAACACCATATATTTT.

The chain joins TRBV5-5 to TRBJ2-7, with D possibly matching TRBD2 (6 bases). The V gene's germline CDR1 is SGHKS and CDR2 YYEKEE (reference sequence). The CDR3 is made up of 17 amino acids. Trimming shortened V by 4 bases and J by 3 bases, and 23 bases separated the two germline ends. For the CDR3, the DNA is TGTGCCAGCAGCGCAACGTCCGGGGGTAGCTATAACTACGAGCAGTACTTC. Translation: CASSATSGGSYNYEQYF. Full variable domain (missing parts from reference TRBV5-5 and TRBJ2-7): DAGVTQSPTHLIKTRGQQVTLRCSPISGHKSVSWYQQVLGQGPQFIFQYYEKEERGRGNFPDRFSARQFPNYSSELNVNALLLGDSALYLCASSATSGGSYNYEQYFGPGTRLTVT.

The chain's CDR3 is CSVVAGGSNQPQHF. CDR3 DNA: TGCAGCGTTGTGGCAGGGGGTAGCAATCAGCCCCAGCATTTT. The chain recombines TRBV29-1 with TRBJ1-5; 7 bases align to TRBD1. Germline V gives CDR1 SQVTM, CDR2 ANQGSEA. The CDR3 has 14 residues. The V segment lost 4 bases and the J segment 0 bases; nucleotides outside the gene matches: 3.

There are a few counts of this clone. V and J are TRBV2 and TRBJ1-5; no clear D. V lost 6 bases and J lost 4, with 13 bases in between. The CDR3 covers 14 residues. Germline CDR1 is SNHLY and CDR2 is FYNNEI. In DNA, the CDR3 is TGTGCCAGCAGCGGGCGGATTACTAATCAGCCCCAGCATTTT. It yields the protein CASSGRITNQPQHF.

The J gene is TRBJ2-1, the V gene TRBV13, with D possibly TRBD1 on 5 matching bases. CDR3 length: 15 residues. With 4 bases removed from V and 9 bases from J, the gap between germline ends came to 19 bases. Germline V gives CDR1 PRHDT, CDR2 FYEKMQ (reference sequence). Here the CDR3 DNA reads TGTGCCAGCAGCTCCACGGCAGGGATGGTGGGTGAGCAGTTCTTC. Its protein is CASSSTAGMVGEQFF.

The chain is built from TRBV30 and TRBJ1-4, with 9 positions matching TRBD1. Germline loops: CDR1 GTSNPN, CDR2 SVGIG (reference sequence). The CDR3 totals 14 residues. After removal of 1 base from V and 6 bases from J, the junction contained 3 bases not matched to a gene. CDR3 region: CAWSDGTGYEKLFF. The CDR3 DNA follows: TGTGCCTGGAGTGACGGGACAGGGTATGAAAAACTGTTTTTT.

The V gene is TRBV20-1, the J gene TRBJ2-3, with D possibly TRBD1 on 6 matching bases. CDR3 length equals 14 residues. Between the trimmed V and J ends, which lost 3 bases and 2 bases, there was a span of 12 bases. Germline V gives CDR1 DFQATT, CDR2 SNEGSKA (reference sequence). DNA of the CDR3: TGCAGTGCTAGTGCCAGGGGTCCCACAGATACGCAGTATTTT. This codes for CSASARGPTDTQYF.

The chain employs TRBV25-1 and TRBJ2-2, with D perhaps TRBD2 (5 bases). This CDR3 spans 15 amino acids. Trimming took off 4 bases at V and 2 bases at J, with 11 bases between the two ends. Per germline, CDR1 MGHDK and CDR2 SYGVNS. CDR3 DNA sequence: TGTGCCAGCAGTGCAAGAGCGGCCAACACCGGGGAGCTGTTTTTT. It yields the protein CASSARAANTGELFF. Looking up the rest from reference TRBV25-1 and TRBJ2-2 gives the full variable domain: EADIYQTPRYLVIGTGKKITLECSQTMGHDKMYWYQQDPGMELHLIHYSYGVNSTEKGDLSSESTVSRIRTEHFPLTLESARPSHTSQYLCASSARAANTGELFFGEGSRLTVL.

CDR3 nucleotides: TGTGCCAGCAGCGTAGGGCCAGGGCAAAGCACTGAAGCTTTCTTT. As protein: CASSVGPGQSTEAFF. This chain joins TRBV9 and TRBJ1-1, with a possible D match to TRBD1 (5 bases). Germline lookup yields CDR1 SGDLS and CDR2 YYNGEE. CDR3 length: 15 residues. The germline V and J ends were trimmed by 0 bases and 4 bases, with 13 bases remaining between them.

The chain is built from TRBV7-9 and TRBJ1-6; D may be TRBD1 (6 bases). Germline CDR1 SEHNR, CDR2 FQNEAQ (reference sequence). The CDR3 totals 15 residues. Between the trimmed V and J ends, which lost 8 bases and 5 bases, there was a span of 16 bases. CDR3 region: CASRGGAIHNSPLHF. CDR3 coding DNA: TGTGCCAGCCGTGGGGGGGCAATCCATAATTCACCCCTCCACTTT.

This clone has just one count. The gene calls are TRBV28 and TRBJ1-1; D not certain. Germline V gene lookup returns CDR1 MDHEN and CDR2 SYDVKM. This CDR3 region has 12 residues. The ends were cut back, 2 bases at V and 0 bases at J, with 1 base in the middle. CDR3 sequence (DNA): TGTGCCAGCAGTTTAATGAACACTGAAGCTTTCTTT. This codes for CASSLMNTEAFF.

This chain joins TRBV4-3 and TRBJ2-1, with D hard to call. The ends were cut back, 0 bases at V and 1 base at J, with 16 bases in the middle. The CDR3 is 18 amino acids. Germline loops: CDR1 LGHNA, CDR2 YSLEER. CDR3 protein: CASSQDRSSFQSYNEQFF. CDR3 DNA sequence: TGCGCCAGCAGCCAAGATAGAAGCAGTTTTCAATCCTACAATGAGCAGTTCTTC.

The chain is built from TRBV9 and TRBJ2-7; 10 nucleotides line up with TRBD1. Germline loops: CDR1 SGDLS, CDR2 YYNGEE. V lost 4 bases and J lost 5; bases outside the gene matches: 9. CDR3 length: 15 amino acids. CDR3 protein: CASSPDRGLYNEQYF. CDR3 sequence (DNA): TGTGCCAGCAGCCCTGACAGGGGGCTTTACAACGAGCAGTACTTC.

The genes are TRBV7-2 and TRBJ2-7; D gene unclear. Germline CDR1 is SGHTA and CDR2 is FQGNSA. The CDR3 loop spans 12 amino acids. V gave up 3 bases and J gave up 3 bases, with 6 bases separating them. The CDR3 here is CASSLDHYEQYF. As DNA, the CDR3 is TGTGCCAGCAGCTTGGACCACTACGAGCAGTACTTC.

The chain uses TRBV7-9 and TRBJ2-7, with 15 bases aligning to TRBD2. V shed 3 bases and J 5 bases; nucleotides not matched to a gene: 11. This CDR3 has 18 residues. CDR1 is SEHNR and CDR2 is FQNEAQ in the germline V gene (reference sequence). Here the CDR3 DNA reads TGTGCCAGCAGCTTCTTCCGGACTAGCGGGAGGGGGGACCACGAGCAGTACTTC. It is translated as CASSFFRTSGRGDHEQYF.

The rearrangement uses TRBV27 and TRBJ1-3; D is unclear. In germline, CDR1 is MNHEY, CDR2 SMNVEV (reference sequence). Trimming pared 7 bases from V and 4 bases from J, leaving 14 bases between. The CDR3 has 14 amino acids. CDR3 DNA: TGTGCCAGCATGCGGGATTTGAGGGGAAACACCATATATTTT. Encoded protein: CASMRDLRGNTIYF.